These T cell receptor beta chains were read from a single sample in a study of T cells in Graves' hyperthyroidism and ophthalmopathy. MiXCR was run by TCRdb on the multiplex PCR reads, yielding one entry per CDR3 protein. The data show roughly 350,000 distinct CDR3 sequences, roughly 13% seen once. The source material was blood. These receptors were obtained from a woman in her thirties or forties with Graves' ophthalmopathy. The CDR3 runs from the conserved cysteine through the conserved F or W. The D gene is left open where the match is weak. Clone size, where shown, is once, few, many, or a class for clones that have expanded.

V: TRBV6-1; J: TRBJ1-1; D: .; size: many; CDR3: CAASMEDTEAFF; DNA: TGTGCCGCCTCTATGGAGGACACTGAAGCTTTCTTT
V: TRBV6-1; J: TRBJ2-2; D: TRBD1; size: few; CDR3: CASSGRQGLGGLFF; DNA: TGTGCCAGCAGTGGTCGACAGGGGCTAGGTGGGCTGTTTTTT
V: TRBV2; J: TRBJ1-1; D: .; size: .; CDR3: CASSEQGPTEAFF; DNA: TGTGCCAGCAGTGAGCAGGGCCCCACTGAAGCTTTCTTT
V: TRBV2; J: TRBJ2-7; D: .; size: .; CDR3: CASSSDVDLDEQYF; DNA: TGTGCCAGCAGCTCCGACGTTGATCTCGACGAGCAGTACTTC
V: TRBV6-1; J: TRBJ1-1; D: .; size: many; CDR3: CASSTTGNTEAFF; DNA: TGTGCCAGCAGTACGACGGGGAACACTGAAGCTTTCTTT
V: TRBV24-1; J: TRBJ2-5; D: TRBD1; size: many; CDR3: CATSDLTGGVKETQYF; DNA: TGTGCCACCAGTGATTTGACAGGGGGCGTTAAAGAGACCCAGTACTTC
V: TRBV6-5; J: TRBJ2-2; D: .; size: .; CDR3: CASSYATGGGPFF; DNA: TGTGCCAGCAGTTACGCAACCGGAGGGGGACCGTTTTTT
V: TRBV19; J: TRBJ2-1; D: TRBD2; size: .; CDR3: CASSPGLVTNEQFF; DNA: TGTGCCAGTAGCCCGGGACTAGTAACCAATGAGCAGTTCTTC
V: TRBV7-8; J: TRBJ2-7; D: TRBD2; size: few; CDR3: CASSQLAGGAYEQYF; DNA: TGTGCCAGCAGCCAACTAGCGGGGGGGGCCTACGAGCAGTACTTC
V: TRBV7-8; J: TRBJ1-2; D: TRBD1; size: many; CDR3: CASSSDRVGYTF; DNA: TGTGCCAGCAGCTCAGACAGGGTTGGCTACACCTTC
V: TRBV19; J: TRBJ2-7; D: .; size: .; CDR3: CASSMSLSYEQYF; DNA: TGTGCCAGTAGTATGAGCCTCTCCTACGAGCAGTACTTC
V: TRBV24-1; J: TRBJ2-5; D: TRBD2; size: .; CDR3: CATSPSGALETQYF; DNA: TGTGCCACCAGTCCTAGCGGGGCGTTAGAGACCCAGTACTTC
V: TRBV20-1; J: TRBJ2-7; D: .; size: many; CDR3: CSARDQYTPGYEQYF; DNA: TGCAGTGCTAGAGATCAATACACACCGGGGTACGAGCAGTACTTC
V: TRBV12-3/TRBV12-4; J: TRBJ2-1; D: TRBD2; size: many; CDR3: CASTPSGLYNEQFF; DNA: TGTGCCAGCACCCCTAGCGGACTCTACAATGAGCAGTTCTTC
V: TRBV20-1; J: TRBJ2-5; D: .; size: many; CDR3: CSARGSQQGTQYF; DNA: TGCAGTGCTAGGGGTTCTCAACAAGGGACCCAGTACTTC
V: TRBV20-1; J: TRBJ1-1; D: .; size: many; CDR3: CSATGVDTEAFF; DNA: TGCAGTGCTACGGGGGTGGACACTGAAGCTTTCTTT
V: TRBV20-1; J: TRBJ2-3; D: TRBD2; size: .; CDR3: CSARDLGLGSNTQYF; DNA: TGCAGTGCTAGAGATTTGGGACTAGGATCAAATACGCAGTATTTT
V: TRBV11-1; J: TRBJ2-1; D: TRBD2; size: .; CDR3: CASSLVRSGGKQFF; DNA: TGTGCCAGCAGCTTAGTCCGTAGCGGGGGGAAACAGTTCTTC
V: TRBV28; J: TRBJ2-7; D: .; size: many; CDR3: CASSSRGAGKYEQYF; DNA: TGTGCCAGCAGTTCACGTGGGGCAGGGAAATACGAGCAGTACTTC
V: TRBV6-5; J: TRBJ1-4; D: .; size: .; CDR3: CASSYQGWSNEKLFF; DNA: TGTGCCAGCAGTTACCAGGGTTGGTCTAATGAAAAACTGTTTTTT
V: TRBV24-1; J: TRBJ2-1; D: TRBD1; size: many; CDR3: CATGEQGALYNEQFF; DNA: TGTGCCACCGGCGAACAGGGGGCTTTATACAATGAGCAGTTCTTC
V: TRBV7-9; J: TRBJ1-6; D: .; size: .; CDR3: CASSFRDNRNSPLHF; DNA: TGTGCCAGCAGCTTCCGGGACAACAGGAATTCACCCCTCCACTTT
V: TRBV29-1; J: TRBJ1-1; D: .; size: many; CDR3: CSVEPQSTEAFF; DNA: TGCAGCGTTGAGCCCCAGTCGACTGAAGCTTTCTTT
V: TRBV3-1; J: TRBJ1-1; D: .; size: many; CDR3: CASSSRPGSNTEAFF; DNA: TGTGCCAGCAGCTCACGACCGGGCTCGAACACTGAAGCTTTCTTT
V: TRBV20-1; J: TRBJ2-1; D: .; size: .; CDR3: CSARRGNPPYNEQFF; DNA: TGCAGTGCTAGACGCGGGAATCCCCCCTACAATGAGCAGTTCTTC
V: TRBV5-1; J: TRBJ1-1; D: TRBD1; size: few; CDR3: CASSLPTGMNTEAFF; DNA: TGCGCCAGCAGCCTTCCGACAGGGATGAACACTGAAGCTTTCTTT
V: TRBV20-1; J: TRBJ2-2; D: TRBD1; size: .; CDR3: CSARVPDRGPAGELFF; DNA: TGCAGTGCTAGAGTACCGGACAGGGGGCCCGCCGGGGAGCTGTTTTTT
V: TRBV29-1; J: TRBJ2-2; D: TRBD2; size: many; CDR3: CSVEDAAGVKGAGELFF; DNA: TGCAGCGTTGAAGACGCAGCGGGAGTGAAAGGTGCCGGGGAGCTGTTTTTT
V: TRBV7-8; J: TRBJ2-3; D: .; size: many; CDR3: CASSLGPVDTQYF; DNA: TGTGCCAGCAGCTTAGGGCCCGTTGATACGCAGTATTTT
V: TRBV14; J: TRBJ1-4; D: .; size: .; CDR3: CASSQESWGPEKLFF; DNA: TGTGCCAGCAGCCAAGAGAGTTGGGGACCTGAAAAACTGTTTTTT
V: TRBV11-2; J: TRBJ2-1; D: TRBD2; size: many; CDR3: CASSSRLAGVNNEQFF; DNA: TGTGCCAGCAGCAGCAGACTAGCGGGGGTAAACAATGAGCAGTTCTTC
V: TRBV5-4; J: TRBJ2-3; D: .; size: many; CDR3: CASSLDSGSTDTQYF; DNA: TGTGCCAGCAGCTTGGATAGCGGTAGCACAGATACGCAGTATTTT
V: TRBV7-8; J: TRBJ2-1; D: .; size: many; CDR3: CASSLGGTTGNEQFF; DNA: TGTGCCAGCAGCTTAGGGGGGACCACAGGGAATGAGCAGTTCTTC
V: TRBV2; J: TRBJ2-7; D: TRBD1; size: .; CDR3: CASWNRGSYEQYF; DNA: TGTGCCAGCTGGAACAGGGGCTCCTACGAGCAGTACTTC
V: TRBV18; J: TRBJ2-7; D: .; size: .; CDR3: CASSPIGVGNEQYF; DNA: TGTGCCAGCTCACCGATAGGGGTGGGGAACGAGCAGTACTTC
V: TRBV28; J: TRBJ2-7; D: TRBD2; size: many; CDR3: CASRLLAGSRYEQYF; DNA: TGTGCCAGCAGGTTACTAGCGGGTAGCCGCTACGAGCAGTACTTC
V: TRBV12-3/TRBV12-4; J: TRBJ2-3; D: .; size: many; CDR3: CASSFDRHKTQYF; DNA: TGTGCCAGCAGTTTCGACAGGCACAAAACGCAGTATTTT
V: TRBV20-1; J: TRBJ1-1; D: .; size: .; CDR3: CSARTGTSYTEAFF; DNA: TGCAGTGCTAGAACCGGGACAAGTTACACTGAAGCTTTCTTT
V: TRBV11-2; J: TRBJ1-1; D: .; size: many; CDR3: CASSLQDTNTEAFF; DNA: TGTGCCAGCAGCTTACAGGACACGAACACTGAAGCTTTCTTT
V: TRBV3-1; J: TRBJ1-1; D: .; size: .; CDR3: CASSPVRDINTEAFF; DNA: TGTGCCAGCAGCCCCGTTCGGGACATCAACACTGAAGCTTTCTTT
V: TRBV5-1; J: TRBJ2-1; D: TRBD2; size: many; CDR3: CASSLGGIYNEQFF; DNA: TGCGCCAGCAGCCTCGGGGGGATCTACAATGAGCAGTTCTTC
V: TRBV11-3; J: TRBJ2-2; D: .; size: many; CDR3: CASSIPSSGELFF; DNA: TGTGCCAGCAGCATACCAAGCTCCGGGGAGCTGTTTTTT
V: TRBV6-1; J: TRBJ1-1; D: TRBD1; size: .; CDR3: CASSRDSVAEAFF; DNA: TGTGCCAGCAGTCGGGACAGCGTGGCTGAAGCTTTCTTT
V: TRBV5-1; J: TRBJ2-7; D: TRBD2; size: .; CDR3: CASSLGLAGEFYEQYF; DNA: TGCGCCAGCAGCCTGGGACTAGCGGGAGAATTCTACGAGCAGTACTTC
V: TRBV6-1; J: TRBJ2-5; D: .; size: few; CDR3: CASSNSRDGGETQYF; DNA: TGTGCCAGCAGCAACAGCCGGGACGGTGGGGAGACCCAGTACTTC
V: TRBV11-2; J: TRBJ2-1; D: TRBD2; size: many; CDR3: CASSSSGGRYNEQFF; DNA: TGTGCCAGCAGCTCTAGCGGGGGCCGTTACAATGAGCAGTTCTTC
V: TRBV10-2; J: TRBJ1-2; D: TRBD1; size: few; CDR3: CASSEIGDRVGGYTF; DNA: TGCGCCAGCAGTGAGATAGGGGACAGGGTTGGCGGCTACACCTTC
V: TRBV20-1; J: TRBJ1-5; D: .; size: many; CDR3: CSAEGRAGHRQAPQHF; DNA: TGCAGTGCCGAGGGGAGGGCAGGTCATCGTCAGGCGCCCCAGCATTTT
V: TRBV28; J: TRBJ2-7; D: .; size: many; CDR3: CASRRQGERYEQYF; DNA: TGTGCCAGCAGACGGCAGGGAGAACGATACGAGCAGTACTTC
V: TRBV24-1; J: TRBJ2-7; D: TRBD1; size: .; CDR3: CATSDFGSGQKQYF; DNA: TGTGCCACCAGTGATTTTGGTTCGGGACAGAAGCAGTACTTC
V: TRBV6-1; J: TRBJ2-1; D: .; size: few; CDR3: CASSPTGTRNEQFF; DNA: TGTGCCAGCAGTCCCACCGGGACCAGAAATGAGCAGTTCTTC
V: TRBV2; J: TRBJ1-6; D: .; size: few; CDR3: CASNKVIRGNSPLHF; DNA: TGTGCCAGCAATAAGGTTATACGGGGTAATTCACCCCTCCACTTT
V: TRBV19; J: TRBJ2-3; D: TRBD1; size: .; CDR3: CASSRRTGTGLLSTDTQYF; DNA: TGTGCCAGTAGTAGAAGAACCGGGACAGGCTTACTTAGCACAGATACGCAGTATTTT
V: TRBV6-1; J: TRBJ2-1; D: .; size: many; CDR3: CASRPGMVNEQFF; DNA: TGTGCCAGCAGGCCGGGGATGGTCAATGAGCAGTTCTTC
V: TRBV28; J: TRBJ2-1; D: TRBD2; size: many; CDR3: CASSLPTLAGAPSEQFF; DNA: TGTGCCAGCAGTTTACCTACTCTAGCGGGAGCCCCCAGTGAGCAGTTCTTC
V: TRBV27; J: TRBJ2-5; D: TRBD1; size: .; CDR3: CASRTYRGLETQYF; DNA: TGTGCCAGCAGGACTTACAGGGGGCTGGAGACCCAGTACTTC
V: TRBV4-1; J: TRBJ2-1; D: .; size: .; CDR3: CASSRGQAYNEQFF; DNA: TGCGCCAGCAGCCGCGGACAAGCCTACAATGAGCAGTTCTTC
V: TRBV12-3/TRBV12-4; J: TRBJ2-5; D: TRBD1; size: many; CDR3: CASTLTRDRGPHGLYF; DNA: TGTGCCAGCACCCTTACCCGGGACAGGGGGCCACACGGTTTGTACTTC